The clone carrying this TCR beta chain came up a few times. Germline CDR1 LNHNV, CDR2 YYDKDF (reference sequence). This CDR3 spans 15 amino acids. Trimming took off 0 bases at V and 1 base at J, with 9 bases between the two ends. The data belong to a study of regulatory T cells in long-lasting Graves disease. Time point defined: newly diagnosed GD, antithyroid drugs for less than 3 months. Following extraction of RNA from PBMCs, that RNA was used to make the TCR library. Researchers made TCR beta libraries by using iRepertoire HTBI primers and running Arm-PCR on CDR3 regions. Each CDR3 protein is one row after TCRdb ran MiXCR on the multiplex PCR reads. Of about half a million distinct CDR3 sequences in the sample, about 11% are singletons; the top ten hold 7.5% to 9%. The sample was also linked to a second study, of T cells in Graves' hyperthyroidism and ophthalmopathy.

This clonotype was sampled from a woman aged 30 to 39 with Graves disease. This material consisted of peripheral blood mononuclear cells (PBMCs), taken at new diagnosis, from a patient treated with antithyroid drugs. This chain uses TRBV15 with TRBJ2-5, with D possibly being TRBD1 or TRBD2 (5 bases each). DNA for the CDR3: TGTGCCACCAGCAGAGATAGAGGGGCCCAAGAGACCCAGTACTTC. Translated: CATSRDRGAQETQYF.